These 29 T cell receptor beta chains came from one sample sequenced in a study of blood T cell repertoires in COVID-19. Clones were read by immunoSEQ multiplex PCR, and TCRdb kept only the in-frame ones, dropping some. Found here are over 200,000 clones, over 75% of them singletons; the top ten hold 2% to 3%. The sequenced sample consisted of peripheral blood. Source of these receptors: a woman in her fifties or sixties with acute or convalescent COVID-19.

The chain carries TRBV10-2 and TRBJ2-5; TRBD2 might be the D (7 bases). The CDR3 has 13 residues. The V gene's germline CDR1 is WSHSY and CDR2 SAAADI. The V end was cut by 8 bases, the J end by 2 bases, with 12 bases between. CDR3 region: CASQRGGQETQYF. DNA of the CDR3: TGCGCCAGCCAGAGGGGGGGTCAAGAGACCCAGTACTTC.

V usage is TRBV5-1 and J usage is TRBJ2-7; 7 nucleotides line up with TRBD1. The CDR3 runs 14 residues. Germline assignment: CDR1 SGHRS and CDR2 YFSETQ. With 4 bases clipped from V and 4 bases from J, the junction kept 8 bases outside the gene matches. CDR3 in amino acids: CASSPALTGYEQYF. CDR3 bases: TGCGCCAGCAGCCCCGCTCTGACAGGGTACGAGCAGTACTTC.

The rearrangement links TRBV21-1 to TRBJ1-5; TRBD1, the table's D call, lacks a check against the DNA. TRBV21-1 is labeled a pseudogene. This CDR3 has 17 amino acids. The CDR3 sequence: CASSPSGVRAGNQPQHF. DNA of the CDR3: TGTGCCAGCAGCCCCTCAGGGGTTAGGGCTGGCAATCAGCCCCAGCATTTT.

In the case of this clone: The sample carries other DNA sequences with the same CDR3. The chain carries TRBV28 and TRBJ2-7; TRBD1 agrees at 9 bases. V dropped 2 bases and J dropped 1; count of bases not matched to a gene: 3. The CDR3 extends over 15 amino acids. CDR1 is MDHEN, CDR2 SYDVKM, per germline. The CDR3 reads CASSLAGTGSYEQYF. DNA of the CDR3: TGTGCCAGCAGTTTAGCAGGGACAGGGTCCTACGAGCAGTACTTC.

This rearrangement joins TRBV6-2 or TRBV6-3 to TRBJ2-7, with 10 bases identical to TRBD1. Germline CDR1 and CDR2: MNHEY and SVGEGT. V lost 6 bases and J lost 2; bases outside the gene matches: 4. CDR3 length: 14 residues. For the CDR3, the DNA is TGTGCCAGCAGCGGGACAGGGGCCCCCTACGAGCAGTACTTC. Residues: CASSGTGAPYEQYF.

The DNA for the CDR3 is TGTGCCAGCAGCTTAGCCCCGACAGGGTCCTACAATGAGCAGTTCTTC. This translates into CASSLAPTGSYNEQFF. This chain joins TRBV7-9 and TRBJ2-1; 7 bases line up with TRBD1. V lost 0 bases and J lost 1; bases outside the gene matches: 3. The CDR3 totals 16 residues. From germline, CDR1 is SEHNR and CDR2 FQNEAQ (reference sequence).

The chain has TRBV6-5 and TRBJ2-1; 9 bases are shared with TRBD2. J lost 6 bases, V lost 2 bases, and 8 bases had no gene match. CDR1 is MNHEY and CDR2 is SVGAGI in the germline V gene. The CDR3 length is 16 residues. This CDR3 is CASSYPSGRRVNEQFF. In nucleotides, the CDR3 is TGTGCCAGCAGTTACCCCAGCGGGAGGCGCGTCAATGAGCAGTTCTTC.

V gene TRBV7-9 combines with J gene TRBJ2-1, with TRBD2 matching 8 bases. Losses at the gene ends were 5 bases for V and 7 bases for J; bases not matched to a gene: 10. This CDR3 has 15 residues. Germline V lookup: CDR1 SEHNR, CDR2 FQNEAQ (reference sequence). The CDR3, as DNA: TGTGCCAGCAGCCCGACGGGACTAGTCTTGAATGAGCAGTTCTTC. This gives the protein CASSPTGLVLNEQFF.

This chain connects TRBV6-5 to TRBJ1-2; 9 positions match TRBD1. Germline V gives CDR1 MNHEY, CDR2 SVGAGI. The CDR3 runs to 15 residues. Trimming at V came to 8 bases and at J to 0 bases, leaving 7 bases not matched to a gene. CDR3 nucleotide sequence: TGTGCCAGCCGCCCTGGGACAGGGTCTAACTATGGCTACACCTTC. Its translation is CASRPGTGSNYGYTF.

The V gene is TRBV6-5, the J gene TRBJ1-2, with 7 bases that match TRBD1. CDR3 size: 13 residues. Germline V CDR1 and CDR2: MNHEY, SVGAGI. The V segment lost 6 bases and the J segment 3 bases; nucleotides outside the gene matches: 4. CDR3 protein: CASSSTGYYGYTF. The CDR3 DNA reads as TGTGCCAGCAGCTCGACAGGGTACTATGGCTACACCTTC.

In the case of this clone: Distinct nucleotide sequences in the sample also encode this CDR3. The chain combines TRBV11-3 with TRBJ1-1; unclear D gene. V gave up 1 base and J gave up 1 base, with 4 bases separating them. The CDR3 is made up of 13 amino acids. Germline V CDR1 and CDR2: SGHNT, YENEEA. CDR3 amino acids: CASSLGGNTEAFF. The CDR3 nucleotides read TGTGCCAGCAGCTTAGGCGGGAACACTGAAGCTTTCTTT.

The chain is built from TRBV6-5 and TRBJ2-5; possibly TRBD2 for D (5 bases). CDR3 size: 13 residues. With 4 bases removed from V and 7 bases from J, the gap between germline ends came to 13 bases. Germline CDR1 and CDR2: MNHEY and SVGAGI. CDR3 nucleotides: TGTGCCAGCAGTTCCGGACTTACGGTGACCCAGTACTTC. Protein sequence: CASSSGLTVTQYF.

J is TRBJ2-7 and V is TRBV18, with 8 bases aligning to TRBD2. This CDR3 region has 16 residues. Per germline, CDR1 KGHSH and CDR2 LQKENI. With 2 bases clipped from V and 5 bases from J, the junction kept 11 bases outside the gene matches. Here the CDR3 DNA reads TGTGCCAGCTCACCATGGGGCGCTAGCGGGTTCGACGAGCAGTACTTC. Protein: CASSPWGASGFDEQYF.

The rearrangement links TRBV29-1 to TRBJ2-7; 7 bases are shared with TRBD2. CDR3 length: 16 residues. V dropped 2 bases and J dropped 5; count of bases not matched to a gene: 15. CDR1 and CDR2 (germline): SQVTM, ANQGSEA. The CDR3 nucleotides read TGCAGCGTTGAACCTCCCGGGGGAAGCGGGAACAACGAGCAGTACTTC. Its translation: CSVEPPGGSGNNEQYF.

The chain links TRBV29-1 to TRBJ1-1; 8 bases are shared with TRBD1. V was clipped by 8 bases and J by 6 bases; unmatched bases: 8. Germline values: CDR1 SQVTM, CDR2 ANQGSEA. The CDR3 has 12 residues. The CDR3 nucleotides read TGCAGCTTTTGGACAGGGTATGCTGAAGCTTTCTTT. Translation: CSFWTGYAEAFF. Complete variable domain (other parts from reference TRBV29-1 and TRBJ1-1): SAVISQKPSRDICQRGTSLTIQCQVDSQVTMMFWYRQQPGQSLTLIATANQGSEATYESGFVIDKFPISRPNLTFSTLTVSNMSPEDSSIYLCSFWTGYAEAFFGQGTRLTVV.

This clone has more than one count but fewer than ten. This CDR3 reads CASRYGQGSYTF. CDR3 DNA: TGTGCCAGCAGGTACGGACAGGGGAGCTACACCTTC. The chain recombines TRBV3-1 (or the pseudogene TRBV3-2) with TRBJ1-2; 9 bases map to TRBD1. The trim removed 6 bases at V and 9 bases at J, leaving 5 bases unmatched. The CDR3 extends over 12 amino acids. Per the germline V gene, CDR1 is LGHDT and CDR2 is YNNKEL (reference sequence).

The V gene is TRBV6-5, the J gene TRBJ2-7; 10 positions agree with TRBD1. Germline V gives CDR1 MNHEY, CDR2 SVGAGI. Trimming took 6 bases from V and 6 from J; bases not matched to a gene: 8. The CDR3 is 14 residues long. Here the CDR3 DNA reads TGTGCCAGCAGGAAAGACAGGGGGCAAGGCGAGCAGTACTTC. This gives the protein CASRKDRGQGEQYF.

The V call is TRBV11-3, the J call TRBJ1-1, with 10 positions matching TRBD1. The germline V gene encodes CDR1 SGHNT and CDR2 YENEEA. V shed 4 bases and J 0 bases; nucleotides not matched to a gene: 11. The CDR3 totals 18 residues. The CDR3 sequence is CASSSMGQGRHMNTEAFF. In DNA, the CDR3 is TGTGCCAGCAGCTCCATGGGACAGGGGAGACACATGAACACTGAAGCTTTCTTT. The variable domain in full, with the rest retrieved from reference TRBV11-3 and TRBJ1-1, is EAGVVQSPRYKIIEKKQPVAFWCNPISGHNTLYWYLQNLGQGPELLIRYENEEAVDDSQLPKDRFSAERLKGVDSTLKIQPAELGDSAVYLCASSSMGQGRHMNTEAFFGQGTRLTVV.

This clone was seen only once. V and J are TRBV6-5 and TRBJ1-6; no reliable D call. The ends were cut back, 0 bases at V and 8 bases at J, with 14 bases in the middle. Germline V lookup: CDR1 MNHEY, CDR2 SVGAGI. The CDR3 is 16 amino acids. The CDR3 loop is CASSYSNLLRDSPLHF. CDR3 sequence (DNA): TGTGCCAGCAGTTACTCCAACCTCCTCCGGGATTCACCCCTCCACTTT.

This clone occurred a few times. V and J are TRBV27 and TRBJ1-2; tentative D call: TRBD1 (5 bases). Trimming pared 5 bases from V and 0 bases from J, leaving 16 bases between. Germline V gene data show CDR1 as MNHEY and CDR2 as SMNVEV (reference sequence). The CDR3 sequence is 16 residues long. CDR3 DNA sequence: TGTGCCAGCAGTCCCCGGACACAAACCGCTAACTATGGCTACACCTTC. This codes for CASSPRTQTANYGYTF.

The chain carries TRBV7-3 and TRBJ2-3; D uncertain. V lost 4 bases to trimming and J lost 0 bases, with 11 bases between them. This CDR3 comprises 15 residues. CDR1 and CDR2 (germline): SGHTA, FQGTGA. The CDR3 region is CASSSSRASTDTQYF. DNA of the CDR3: TGTGCCAGCAGCTCTTCGAGAGCTAGCACAGATACGCAGTATTTT.

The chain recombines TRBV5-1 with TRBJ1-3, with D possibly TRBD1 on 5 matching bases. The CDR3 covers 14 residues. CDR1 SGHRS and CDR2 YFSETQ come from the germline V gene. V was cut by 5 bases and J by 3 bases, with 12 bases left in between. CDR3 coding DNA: TGCGCCAGCAGGTTCGGACAAGGTGGAAACACCATATATTTT. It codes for CASRFGQGGNTIYF.

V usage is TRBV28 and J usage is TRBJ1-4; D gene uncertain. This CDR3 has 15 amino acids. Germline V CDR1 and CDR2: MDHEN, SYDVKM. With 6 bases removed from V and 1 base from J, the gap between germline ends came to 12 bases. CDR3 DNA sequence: TGTGCCAGCAGCCTTAAGCCAGGAACTAATGAAAAACTGTTTTTT. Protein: CASSLKPGTNEKLFF.

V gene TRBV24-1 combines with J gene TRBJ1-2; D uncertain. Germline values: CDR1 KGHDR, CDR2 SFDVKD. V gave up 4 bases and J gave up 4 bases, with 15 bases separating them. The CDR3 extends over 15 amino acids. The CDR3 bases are TGTGCCACCAGTGAAAGTAGACACACCGCCTATGGCTACACCTTC. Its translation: CATSESRHTAYGYTF.

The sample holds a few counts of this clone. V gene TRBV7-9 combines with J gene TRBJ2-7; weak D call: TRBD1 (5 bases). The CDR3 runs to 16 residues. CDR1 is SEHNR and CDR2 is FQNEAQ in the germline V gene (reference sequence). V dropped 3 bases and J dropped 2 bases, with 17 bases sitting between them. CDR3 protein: CASSFSRQLQTYEQYF. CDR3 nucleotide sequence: TGTGCCAGCAGCTTTTCGCGACAGCTGCAAACCTACGAGCAGTACTTC.

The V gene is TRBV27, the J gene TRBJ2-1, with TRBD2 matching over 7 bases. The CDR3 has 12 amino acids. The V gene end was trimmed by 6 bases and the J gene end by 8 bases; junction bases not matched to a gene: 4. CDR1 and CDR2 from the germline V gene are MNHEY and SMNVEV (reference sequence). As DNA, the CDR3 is TGTGCCAGCAGAGGACTAGAGTATGAGCAGTTCTTC. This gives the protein CASRGLEYEQFF.

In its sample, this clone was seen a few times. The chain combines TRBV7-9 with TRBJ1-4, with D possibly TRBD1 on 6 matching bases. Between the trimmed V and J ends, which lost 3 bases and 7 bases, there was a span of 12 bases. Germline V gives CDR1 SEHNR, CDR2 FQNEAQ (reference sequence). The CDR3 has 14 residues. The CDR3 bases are TGTGCCAGCAGCTTGGGGGCCGAAGGTGAAAAACTGTTTTTT. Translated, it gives CASSLGAEGEKLFF. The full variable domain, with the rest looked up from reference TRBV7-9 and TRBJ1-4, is DTGVSQNPRHKITKRGQNVTFRCDPISEHNRLYWYRQTLGQGPEFLTYFQNEAQLEKSRLLSDRFSAERPKGSFSTLEIQRTEQGDSAMYLCASSLGAEGEKLFFGSGTQLSVL.

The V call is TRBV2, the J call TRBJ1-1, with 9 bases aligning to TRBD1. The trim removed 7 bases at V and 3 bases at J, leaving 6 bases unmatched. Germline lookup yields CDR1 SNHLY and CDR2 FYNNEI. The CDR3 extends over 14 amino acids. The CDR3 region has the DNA TGTGCCAGCATCGGACGACAGGGGGACACTGAAGCTTTCTTT. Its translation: CASIGRQGDTEAFF.

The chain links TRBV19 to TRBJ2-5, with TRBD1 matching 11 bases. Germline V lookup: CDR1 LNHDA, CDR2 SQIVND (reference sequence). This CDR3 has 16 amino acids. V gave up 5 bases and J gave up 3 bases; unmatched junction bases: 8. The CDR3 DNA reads TGTGCCAGTAGTGATCCTGGACAGGGGGCTAAAGAGACCCAGTACTTC. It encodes CASSDPGQGAKETQYF.